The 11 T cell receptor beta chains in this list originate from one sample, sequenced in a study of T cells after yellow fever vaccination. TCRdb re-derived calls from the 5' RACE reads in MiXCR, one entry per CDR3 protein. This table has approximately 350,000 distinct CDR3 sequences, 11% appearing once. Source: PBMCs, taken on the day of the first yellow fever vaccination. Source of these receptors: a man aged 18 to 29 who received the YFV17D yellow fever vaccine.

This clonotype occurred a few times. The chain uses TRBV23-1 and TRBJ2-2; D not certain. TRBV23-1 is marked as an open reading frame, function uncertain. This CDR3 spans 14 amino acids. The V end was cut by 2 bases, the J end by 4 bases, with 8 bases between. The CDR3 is CASSQDLITGELFF. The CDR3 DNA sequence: TGCGCCAGCAGTCAAGACTTAATCACCGGGGAGCTGTTTTTT.

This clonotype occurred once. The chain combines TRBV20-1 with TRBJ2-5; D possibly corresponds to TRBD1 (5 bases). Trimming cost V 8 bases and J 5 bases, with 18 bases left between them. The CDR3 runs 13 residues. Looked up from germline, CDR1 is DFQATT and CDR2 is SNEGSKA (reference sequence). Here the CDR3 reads CSPREGNGETQYF. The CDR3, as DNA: TGCAGTCCCAGGGAAGGGAATGGGGAGACCCAGTACTTC.

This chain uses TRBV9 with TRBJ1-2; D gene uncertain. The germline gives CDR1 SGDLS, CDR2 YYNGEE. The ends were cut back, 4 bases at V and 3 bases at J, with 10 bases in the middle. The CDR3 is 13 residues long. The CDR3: CASSPWTDYGYTF. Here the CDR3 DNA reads TGTGCCAGCAGCCCGTGGACGGACTATGGCTACACCTTC.

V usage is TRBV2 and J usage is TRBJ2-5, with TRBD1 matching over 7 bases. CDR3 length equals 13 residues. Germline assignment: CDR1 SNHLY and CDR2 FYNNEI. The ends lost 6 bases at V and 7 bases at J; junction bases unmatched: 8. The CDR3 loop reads CASRSGTVGTQYF. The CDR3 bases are TGTGCCAGCAGATCCGGGACAGTGGGGACCCAGTACTTC.

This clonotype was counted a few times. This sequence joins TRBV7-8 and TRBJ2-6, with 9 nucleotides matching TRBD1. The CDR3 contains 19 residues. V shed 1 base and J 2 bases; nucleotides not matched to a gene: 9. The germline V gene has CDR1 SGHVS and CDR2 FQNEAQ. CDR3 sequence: CASSLVGTGNIPGANVLTF. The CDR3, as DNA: TGTGCCAGCAGCTTAGTCGGGACAGGGAATATCCCTGGGGCCAACGTCCTGACTTTC. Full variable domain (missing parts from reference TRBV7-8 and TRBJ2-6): GAGVSQSPRYKVAKRGQDVALRCDPISGHVSLFWYQQALGQGPEFLTYFQNEAQLDKSGLPSDRFFAERPEGSVSTLKIQRTQQEDSAVYLCASSLVGTGNIPGANVLTFGAGSRLTVL.

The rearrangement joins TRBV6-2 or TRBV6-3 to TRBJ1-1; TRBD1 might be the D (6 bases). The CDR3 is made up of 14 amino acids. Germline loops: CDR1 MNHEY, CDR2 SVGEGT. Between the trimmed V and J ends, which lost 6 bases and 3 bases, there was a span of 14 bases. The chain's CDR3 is CASSHRGEDTEAFF. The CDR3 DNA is TGTGCCAGCAGCCATAGGGGGGAGGACACTGAAGCTTTCTTT.

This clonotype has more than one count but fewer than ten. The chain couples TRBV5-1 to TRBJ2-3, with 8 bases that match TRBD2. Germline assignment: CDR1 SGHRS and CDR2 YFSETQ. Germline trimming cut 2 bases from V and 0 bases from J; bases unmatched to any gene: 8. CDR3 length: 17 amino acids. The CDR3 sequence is CASSLGAGGASTDTQYF. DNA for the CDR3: TGCGCCAGCAGCTTAGGGGCGGGGGGCGCAAGCACAGATACGCAGTATTTT.

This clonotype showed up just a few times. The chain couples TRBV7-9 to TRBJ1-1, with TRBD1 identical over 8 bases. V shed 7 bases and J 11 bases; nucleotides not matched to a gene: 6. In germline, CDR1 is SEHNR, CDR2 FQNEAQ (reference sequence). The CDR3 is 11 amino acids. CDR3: CASNSDREAFF. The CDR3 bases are TGTGCCAGCAACTCGGACAGGGAGGCTTTCTTT.

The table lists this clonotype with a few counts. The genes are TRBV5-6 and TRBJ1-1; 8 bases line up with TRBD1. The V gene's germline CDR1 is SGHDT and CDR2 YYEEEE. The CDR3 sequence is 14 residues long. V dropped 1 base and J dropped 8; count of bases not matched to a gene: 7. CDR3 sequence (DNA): TGTGCCAGCAGCTTGCCGGGACAGGCGTCCGAAGCTTTCTTT. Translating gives CASSLPGQASEAFF. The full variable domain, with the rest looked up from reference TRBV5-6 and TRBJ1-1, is DAGVTQSPTHLIKTRGQQVTLRCSPKSGHDTVSWYQQALGQGPQFIFQYYEEEERQRGNFPDRFSGHQFPNYSSELNVNALLLGDSALYLCASSLPGQASEAFFGQGTRLTVV.

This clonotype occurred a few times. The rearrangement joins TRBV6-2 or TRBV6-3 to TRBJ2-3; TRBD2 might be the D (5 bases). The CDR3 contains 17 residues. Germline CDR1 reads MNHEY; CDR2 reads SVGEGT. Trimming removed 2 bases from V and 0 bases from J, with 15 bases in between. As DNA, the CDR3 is TGTGCCAGCAGTTACAGTCGGCTAGCCGCAAGCACAGATACGCAGTATTTT. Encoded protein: CASSYSRLAASTDTQYF.

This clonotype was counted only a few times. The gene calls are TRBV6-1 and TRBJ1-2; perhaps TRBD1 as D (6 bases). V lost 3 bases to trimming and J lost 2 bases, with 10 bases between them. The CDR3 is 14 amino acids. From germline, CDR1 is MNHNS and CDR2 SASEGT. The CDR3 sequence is CASSDGRGNYGYTF. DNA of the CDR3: TGTGCCAGCAGTGACGGCAGGGGAAACTATGGCTACACCTTC.